These 22 T cell receptor beta chains were sequenced from one sample in a study of tumor-infiltrating lymphocytes in primary liver carcinoma. Without any cell sorting, roughly 20-33 mg of bulk tissue yielded co-extracted RNA and DNA. TCR beta cDNA was made from approximately 500 ng total RNA with a constant-region primer. Three-round nested multiplex PCR performed with slightly modified ARM-PCR produced the TCR beta libraries. A C-beta reverse primer and TRBV1-TRBV30 forward primers served in each of the first two PCR rounds, at approximately 10 cycles apiece. TCRdb re-called the multiplex PCR reads through MiXCR, storing one row per CDR3 protein. There are some 30,000 distinct CDR3 sequences in the sample; 60% to 85% occur only once, and approximately 40% lies in the top ten. Sequenced: liver tumor tissue from sampling region 5. Subset specified: tumor region T5, tumor centre. The receptor source for this set is a middle-aged man with primary liver carcinoma and hepatitis B virus infection.

Details on this clonotype: One junction end disagrees with the germline gene, perhaps due to a read error. The chain recombines TRBV5-6 with TRBJ1-1; 7 positions match TRBD1. This CDR3 contains 14 residues. Germline V gene sequence: CDR1 SGHDT, CDR2 YYEEEE. The CDR3 DNA reads TGTGGCAGCAGCTTACAGGGGCTGAATATTGAAGCTTTCTTT. Protein: CGSSLQGLNIEAFF.

This clonotype was detected only once. The CDR3 bases are TGTGCCAGCTGCAGGGTGGAGGAGGATACGCAGTATTTT. Encoded protein: CASCRVEEDTQYF. The chain has TRBV7-8 and TRBJ2-3; D assignment may be TRBD1 or TRBD2 (5 bases each). Germline V gene sequence: CDR1 SGHVS, CDR2 FQNEAQ. Trimming removed 8 bases from V and 6 bases from J, with 15 bases in between. The CDR3 length is 13 residues.

This clonotype was recorded a few times. A much larger clonotype is one base distant, so this may be a read error. This chain links TRBV7-3 with TRBJ2-3, with TRBD2 as a possible D gene (6 bases). Germline CDR1 is SGHTA and CDR2 is FQGTGA. Trimming stripped 5 bases from V and 3 bases from J, with 15 bases between. The CDR3 totals 15 residues. The CDR3 sequence is CASSDTGGRTDTQYF. The CDR3 DNA sequence: TGTGCCAGCAGCGACACTGGGGGGAGGACAGATACGCAGTATTTT.

On this clonotype: One end of the junction does not line up with germline, which may come from a read error. The V call is TRBV6-1, the J call TRBJ1-1; maybe TRBD1 (5 bases). This CDR3 is built from 16 residues. Germline assignment: CDR1 MNHNS and CDR2 SASEGT. CDR3 sequence: CASRGGYGGLNTETLF. The CDR3 DNA reads TGTGCCAGTCGTGGGGGGTACGGGGGATTAAACACTGAAACTCTCTTT.

To note about this clonotype: This may arise from a read error, as a much more abundant clone is one base away. CDR3 protein: CASSYYGEAYEEYF. CDR3 nucleotide sequence: TGTGCCAGCAGCTACTATGGGGAAGCCTACGAGGAGTACTTC. This chain uses TRBV7-2 with TRBJ2-7; no clear D. Germline V gene data show CDR1 as SGHTA and CDR2 as FQGNSA. This CDR3 is 14 amino acids long.

As for this clonotype: A read error may account for a junction end that differs from germline. The rearrangement uses TRBV4-2 and TRBJ2-1; possible D gene TRBD1, 5 bases. Germline lookup yields CDR1 LGHNA and CDR2 YNFKEQ. This CDR3 has 14 amino acids. The chain's CDR3 is CVSSLGHSDSEQFF. The CDR3 DNA reads as TGTGTCAGCAGCCTGGGGCACAGCGACAGTGAGCAGTTCTTC.

Comments on this clonotype: The junction shows a germline mismatch at one end, possibly a read error. V and J are TRBV11-2 and TRBJ2-7; D might be TRBD2 (5 bases). The CDR3 contains 15 residues. From germline, CDR1 is SGHAT and CDR2 FQNNGV. In nucleotides, the CDR3 is TGTGCCAGCAGCCTAGAGTTCGGGATCTCTGGCGAGCAGTACTTT. Its protein product is CASSLEFGISGEQYF.

A remark on this clonotype: The CDR3 end shows no conserved phenylalanine or tryptophan, and so a read error is likely. This chain links TRBV6-2 or TRBV6-3 with TRBJ2-7, with TRBD1 matching 7 bases. CDR3 size: 13 residues. The V gene end was trimmed by 7 bases and the J gene end by 2 bases; junction bases not matched to a gene: 5. Germline CDR1 and CDR2: MNHEY and SVGEGT. The CDR3 spells CASTWDSPYEQYS. In DNA form, the CDR3 reads TGTGCCAGCACCTGGGACAGCCCCTACGAGCAGTACTCC.

Only one count was recorded for this clonotype. At one boundary the junction diverges from the germline segment, which might be a read error. V is TRBV5-1 and J is TRBJ2-7; TRBD1 might be the D (7 bases). Germline CDR1 SGHRS, CDR2 YFSETQ. There are 18 residues in the CDR3. The CDR3 loop reads CASSLVSGGAGQSYEQYF. For the CDR3, the DNA is TGCGCCAGCAGCTTGGTTAGCGGTGGCGCGGGACAGTCCTATGAGCAGTACTTC.

To note about this clonotype: At one of its ends the junction is not consistent with the germline gene, which may arise from a read error. This chain joins TRBV12-3 or TRBV12-4 and TRBJ2-2; TRBD1 might be the D (5 bases). The CDR3 loop spans 12 amino acids. In nucleotides, the CDR3 is TGCGCCAGCAGCTCCCAGGGAGGGGAGCTGTTTTTT. It encodes CASSSQGGELFF.

Points on this clonotype: Lacking the conserved final phenylalanine or tryptophan, this CDR3 likely reflects a read error. The chain links TRBV5-4 to TRBJ1-5; D is uncertain. There are 13 residues in the CDR3. Germline V gene sequence: CDR1 SGHNT, CDR2 YYREEE (reference sequence). CDR3 sequence: CASSLGSNQHQHI. The DNA for the CDR3 is TGTGCCAGCAGCTTGGGAAGCAATCAGCACCAGCATATT.

J is TRBJ1-1 and V is TRBV4-1; weak D call: TRBD1 (6 bases). CDR1 MGHRA and CDR2 YSYEKL come from the germline V gene. V was cut by 7 bases and J by 6 bases, with 12 bases left in between. The CDR3 loop spans 12 amino acids. CDR3 residues: CASKGDNPEAFF. CDR3 sequence (DNA): TGCGCCAGCAAGGGGGATAATCCTGAAGCTTTCTTT.

Ten or more counts support this clonotype. The genes are TRBV5-1 and TRBJ2-7; TRBD1 matches at 11 bases. The V and J ends lost 5 bases and 2 bases, in that order; junction bases with no gene match: 6. Per the germline V gene, CDR1 is SGHRS and CDR2 is YFSETQ. CDR3 length equals 15 residues. CDR3 coding DNA: TGCGCCAGCAGACGGGGACAGGGGGTTGCCTACGAGCAGTACTTC. Translated, it gives CASRRGQGVAYEQYF.

The V call is TRBV5-5, the J call TRBJ2-7; 9 nucleotides align to TRBD1. The length of the CDR3 is 15 residues. Germline CDR1 and CDR2: SGHKS and YYEKEE (reference sequence). V lost 9 bases, J lost 2 bases, and 12 bases stayed unmatched. CDR3 coding DNA: TGTGCCAACAGTCAGGGGGGACAGGGCCCCTACGAGCAGTACTTC. Residues: CANSQGGQGPYEQYF.

On this clonotype itself: A junction boundary mismatches the germline segment, possibly from a read error. The chain couples TRBV7-8 to TRBJ2-2, with D maybe TRBD2 (6 bases). CDR3 length: 14 residues. The V gene's germline CDR1 is SGHVS and CDR2 FQNEAQ. The CDR3 region has the DNA TGTGCCTGCAGCTTAGTATCGCGGGACGGGGAGCTGTTTTTT. Amino acid sequence: CACSLVSRDGELFF. Full variable domain (outside the CDR3, taken from reference TRBV7-8 and TRBJ2-2): GAGVSQSPRYKVAKRGQDVALRCDPISGHVSLFWYQQALGQGPEFLTYFQNEAQLDKSGLPSDRFFAERPEGSVSTLKIQRTQQEDSAVYLCACSLVSRDGELFFGEGSRLTVL.

As DNA, the CDR3 is TGCAGTGCTAGAGACGGAAACACTGAAGCTTTCTTT. Encoded protein: CSARDGNTEAFF. The chain links TRBV20-1 to TRBJ1-1, with no clear D. Germline CDR1 and CDR2: DFQATT and SNEGSKA (reference sequence). V shed 0 bases and J shed 2 bases, with 4 bases lying between them. The CDR3 consists of 12 residues.

This sequence joins TRBV12-3 or TRBV12-4 and TRBJ2-2; D remains ambiguous. CDR3 length: 12 residues. Deletions cut 5 bases from V and 9 bases from J, with 10 bases between. The CDR3: CASSLCPWELFF. The CDR3 DNA is TGTGCCAGCAGTCTCTGTCCCTGGGAGCTGTTTTTT.

The chain recombines TRBV4-2 with TRBJ2-1, with a possible D match to TRBD2 (6 bases). Between the trimmed V and J ends, which lost 1 base and 4 bases, there was a span of 14 bases. Germline V CDR1 and CDR2: LGHNA, YNFKEQ. CDR3 size: 16 residues. CDR3 protein: CASSQGPGVTYNEQFF. For the CDR3, the DNA is TGTGCCAGCAGCCAAGGCCCGGGAGTGACGTACAATGAGCAGTTCTTC.

The chain uses TRBV7-6 and TRBJ2-7; 9 bases match TRBD1. Germline assignment: CDR1 SGHVS and CDR2 FNYEAQ. J gave up 4 bases and V 5 bases, and 3 bases lay outside the gene matches. The CDR3 has 13 residues. The CDR3 region has the DNA TGTGCCAGCAGCCGACAGGGGGTGTACGAGCAGTACTTC. Amino acid sequence: CASSRQGVYEQYF.

This clonotype was observed once. This chain uses TRBV5-4 with TRBJ2-2, with D perhaps being TRBD1 or TRBD2 (5 bases each). Germline-derived CDR1 and CDR2 are SGHNT and YYREEE (reference sequence). Trimming removed 10 bases at V and 4 bases at J, with 17 bases between. The CDR3 is 14 residues long. The CDR3 bases are TGTGCCTTCCAGGATGGGGCGGGCACCGGGGAGCTGTTTTTT. It is translated as CAFQDGAGTGELFF.

As for this clonotype: A read error may account for a junction end that differs from germline. This CDR3 is CASSLVQGSNQRQHF. The CDR3 nucleotides read TGTGCCAGCAGTTTAGTCCAGGGTAGCAATCAGCGCCAGCATTTT. V gene TRBV7-2 combines with J gene TRBJ1-5; perhaps TRBD1 as D (5 bases). This CDR3 spans 15 amino acids. The germline gives CDR1 SGHTA, CDR2 FQGNSA.

Points on this clonotype: This clone may be a read error of a much larger clone one base away. The chain recombines TRBV25-1 with TRBJ1-6; D uncertain. The CDR3 consists of 14 residues. From germline, CDR1 is MGHDK and CDR2 SYGVNS. The CDR3 nucleotides read TGTGCCAGCAGTGAACCCCTCTATAATTCACCCTTCCACTTT. Its protein is CASSEPLYNSPFHF.